These 17 T cell receptor beta chains originate from one sample sequenced in a study of CD8 T cells in Susac syndrome. Random hexamers were used to reverse transcribe 0.5 to 1 ug of RNA. TCRdb reprocessed the immunoSEQ multiplex PCR reads with MiXCR, giving one entry per CDR3 protein. The sample shows around 170,000 distinct CDR3 sequences, approximately 94% of them seen only once. Specimen: CD4+ T cells from PBMCs. The receptors come from a human donor with Susac syndrome.

The V call is TRBV3-1, the J call TRBJ1-1; no definite D call. The germline gives CDR1 LGHDT, CDR2 YNNKEL (reference sequence). CDR3 size: 14 residues. Trimming took 1 base from V and 1 from J, leaving 7 bases between them. Here the CDR3 reads CASSQVGRNTEAFF. The CDR3 region has the DNA TGTGCCAGCAGCCAAGTCGGGCGGAACACTGAAGCTTTCTTT.

This chain connects TRBV19 to TRBJ1-1; no reliable D call. The length of the CDR3 is 14 residues. Germline V CDR1 and CDR2: LNHDA, SQIVND (reference sequence). Trimming cost V 8 bases and J 8 bases, with 21 bases left between them. CDR3 nucleotide sequence: TGTGCCAGTCAGGACGGGCGCCCTCGCCCGGAAGCTTTCTTT. Translation: CASQDGRPRPEAFF.

The chain links TRBV5-6 to TRBJ2-2; TRBD1 agrees at 8 bases. Trimming removed 1 base from V and 0 bases from J; junction bases left unmatched: 11. The CDR3 length is 19 residues. Per germline, CDR1 SGHDT and CDR2 YYEEEE. DNA for the CDR3: TGTGCCAGCAGCTTGTATCTCGACAGGGGCTATACGAACACCGGGGAGCTGTTTTTT. Amino acids: CASSLYLDRGYTNTGELFF.

The CDR3 nucleotides are TGTGCCAGCAGCTCAGGGGACCCAGATACGCAGTATTTT. Residues: CASSSGDPDTQYF. The genes are TRBV6-5 and TRBJ2-3; D may be TRBD1 (6 bases). Germline-derived CDR1 and CDR2 are MNHEY and SVGAGI. CDR3 length equals 13 residues. V shed 6 bases and J shed 4 bases, with 11 bases lying between them.

The chain recombines TRBV7-6 with TRBJ2-3, with D possibly TRBD2 on 5 matching bases. CDR3 size: 12 residues. Trimming stripped 1 base from V and 8 bases from J, with 7 bases between. Germline V lookup: CDR1 SGHVS, CDR2 FNYEAQ. CDR3 bases: TGTGCCAGCAGCTTAGTGGCGGGTACGCAGTATTTT. The encoded protein is CASSLVAGTQYF.

This CDR3 reads CASPRAGRYGYTF. The CDR3 region has the DNA TGTGCCAGCCCGCGGGCAGGGCGCTATGGCTACACCTTC. J is TRBJ1-2 and V is TRBV3-1; tentatively, D is TRBD1 (5 bases). This CDR3 is 13 amino acids long. The germline V and J ends were trimmed by 8 bases and 4 bases, with 14 bases remaining between them. Per the germline V gene, CDR1 is LGHDT and CDR2 is YNNKEL (reference sequence).

The V and J genes are TRBV9 and TRBJ2-5; 10 bases agree with TRBD1. This CDR3 has 14 residues. The junction had 2 bases not matched to a gene; V was cut back by 2 bases and J by 4 bases. CDR1 is SGDLS, CDR2 YYNGEE, per germline. In nucleotides, the CDR3 is TGTGCCAGCAGCGTTCGACAGGGGGCAGAGACCCAGTACTTC. Residues: CASSVRQGAETQYF.

The chain recombines TRBV2 with TRBJ1-2; D not certain. CDR3 length equals 12 residues. Germline assignment: CDR1 SNHLY and CDR2 FYNNEI. V was trimmed by 3 bases and J by 2 bases, leaving 4 bases between them. CDR3 nucleotides: TGTGCCAGCAGTGACAGGAACTATGGCTACACCTTC. Its translation: CASSDRNYGYTF.

As regards this clonotype: An end of the junction differs from the germline gene, which may be a read error. V gene TRBV5-1 combines with J gene TRBJ1-2; D perhaps matches TRBD1 (5 bases). The CDR3 is 13 residues long. Germline V gives CDR1 SGHRS, CDR2 YFSETQ. The CDR3 here is CASGFGGNYGYTF. CDR3 nucleotide sequence: TGCGCCAGCGGCTTCGGGGGGAACTATGGCTACACCTTC.

J is TRBJ2-5 and V is TRBV20-1; perhaps TRBD1 as D (6 bases). The CDR3 is made up of 14 amino acids. V lost 0 bases and J lost 1, with 9 bases in between. The germline CDR1 and CDR2 sequences are DFQATT and SNEGSKA (reference sequence). CDR3 residues: CSARDEGVQETQYF. The CDR3 coding sequence is TGCAGTGCTAGAGATGAGGGGGTCCAAGAGACCCAGTACTTC.

The V and J genes are TRBV7-8 and TRBJ2-7; D could derive from TRBD1 or TRBD2 (5 bases each). Germline CDR1 reads SGHVS; CDR2 reads FQNEAQ. This CDR3 has 15 amino acids. V lost 4 bases and J 0 bases, leaving 13 bases between the germline ends. CDR3 amino acids: CASSSGDRSSYEQYF. The CDR3 bases are TGTGCCAGCAGCTCTGGGGACCGGAGCTCCTACGAGCAGTACTTC.

The CDR3 loop reads CASTYSRVYNEQFF. In DNA, the CDR3 is TGTGCCAGCACCTATTCTCGGGTTTACAATGAGCAGTTCTTC. The chain has TRBV5-5 and TRBJ2-1; D is unresolved. V shed 6 bases and J shed 4 bases, with 14 bases lying between them. The CDR3 sequence is 14 residues long. Germline loops: CDR1 SGHKS, CDR2 YYEKEE (reference sequence).

This rearrangement joins TRBV20-1 to TRBJ1-2; a weak D match, TRBD1 (5 bases). Trimming pared 5 bases from V and 4 bases from J, leaving 14 bases between. Per germline, CDR1 DFQATT and CDR2 SNEGSKA (reference sequence). This CDR3 is 13 amino acids long. The CDR3 DNA sequence: TGCAGTGCTCCACCCCCAGGGATCTATGGCTACACCTTC. Encoded protein: CSAPPPGIYGYTF.

The rearrangement joins TRBV2 to TRBJ1-2, with D unclear. CDR3 size: 12 residues. Trimming cost V 4 bases and J 1 base, with 4 bases left between them. Germline CDR1 is SNHLY and CDR2 is FYNNEI. DNA of the CDR3: TGTGCCAGCAGTGTTAGTAACTATGGCTACACCTTC. Its translation: CASSVSNYGYTF. Using reference TRBV2 and TRBJ1-2 for the parts outside the CDR3, the full variable domain is EPEVTQTPSHQVTQMGQEVILRCVPISNHLYFYWYRQILGQKVEFLVSFYNNEISEKSEIFDDQFSVERPDGSNFTLKIRSTKLEDSAMYFCASSVSNYGYTFGSGTRLTVV.

This rearrangement joins TRBV6-4 to TRBJ1-2, with D unclear. The CDR3 runs 13 residues. The germline V and J ends were trimmed by 6 bases and 4 bases, with 12 bases remaining between them. Germline CDR1 reads MRHNA; CDR2 reads SNTAGT. The CDR3 spells CASSGTDGYGYTF. In nucleotides, the CDR3 is TGTGCCAGCAGCGGAACGGACGGCTATGGCTACACCTTC.

This clonotype was seen more than once but under ten times. This chain links TRBV19 with TRBJ2-5; D is undetermined. In germline, CDR1 is LNHDA, CDR2 SQIVND (reference sequence). The CDR3 runs 13 residues. The ends were cut back, 5 bases at V and 1 base at J, with 8 bases in the middle. The CDR3 coding sequence is TGTGCCAGTAGTCCAACGGGCCAAGAGACCCAGTACTTC. This gives the protein CASSPTGQETQYF.

In DNA, the CDR3 is TGTGCCTGGAGTGTATTACCCTCTAACTATGGCTACACCTTC. It yields the protein CAWSVLPSNYGYTF. The chain combines TRBV30 with TRBJ1-2; no definite D call. Germline V lookup: CDR1 GTSNPN, CDR2 SVGIG (reference sequence). This CDR3 is built from 14 residues. Trimming removed 0 bases from V and 0 bases from J, with 8 bases in between.